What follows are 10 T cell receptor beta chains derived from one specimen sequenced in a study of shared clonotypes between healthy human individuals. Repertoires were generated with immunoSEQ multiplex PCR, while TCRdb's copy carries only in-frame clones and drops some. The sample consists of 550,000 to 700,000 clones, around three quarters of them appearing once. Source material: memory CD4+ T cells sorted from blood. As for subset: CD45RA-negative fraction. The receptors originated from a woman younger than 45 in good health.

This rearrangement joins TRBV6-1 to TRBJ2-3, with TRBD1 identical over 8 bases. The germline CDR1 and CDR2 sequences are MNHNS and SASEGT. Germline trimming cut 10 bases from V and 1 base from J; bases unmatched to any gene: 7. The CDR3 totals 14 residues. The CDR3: CATISTGGTDTQYF. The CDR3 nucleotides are TGTGCCACCATTTCGACAGGGGGCACAGATACGCAGTATTTT.

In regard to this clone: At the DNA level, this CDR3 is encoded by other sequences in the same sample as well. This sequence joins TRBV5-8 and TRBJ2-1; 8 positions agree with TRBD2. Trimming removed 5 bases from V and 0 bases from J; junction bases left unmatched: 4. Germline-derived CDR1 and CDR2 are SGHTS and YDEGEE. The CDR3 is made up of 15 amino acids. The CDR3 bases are TGTGCCAGCAGTCTAGCGGGCCGCTCCTACAATGAGCAGTTCTTC. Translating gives CASSLAGRSYNEQFF.

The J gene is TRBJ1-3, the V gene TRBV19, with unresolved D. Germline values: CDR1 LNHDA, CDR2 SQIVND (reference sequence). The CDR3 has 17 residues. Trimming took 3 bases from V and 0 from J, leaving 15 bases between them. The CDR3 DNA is TGTGCCAGTAGTATTGATAAGAATATAAACTCTGGAAACACCATATATTTT. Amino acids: CASSIDKNINSGNTIYF.

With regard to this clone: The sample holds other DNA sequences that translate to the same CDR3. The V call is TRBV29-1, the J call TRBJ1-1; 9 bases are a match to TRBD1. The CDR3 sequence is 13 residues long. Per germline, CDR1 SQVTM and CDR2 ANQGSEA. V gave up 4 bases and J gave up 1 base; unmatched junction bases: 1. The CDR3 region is CSVGGQGNTEAFF. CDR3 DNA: TGCAGCGTTGGGGGACAGGGGAACACTGAAGCTTTCTTT.

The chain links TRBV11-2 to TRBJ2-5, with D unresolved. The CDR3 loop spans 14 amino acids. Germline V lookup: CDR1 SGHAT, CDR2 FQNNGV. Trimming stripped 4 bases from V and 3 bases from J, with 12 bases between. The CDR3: CASSSQELEETQYF. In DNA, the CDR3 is TGTGCCAGCAGCTCCCAAGAACTGGAAGAGACCCAGTACTTC.

The CDR3 DNA reads as TGTGCCAGCAGCCCGTCGGAGGGGCTGCACACTGAAGCTTTCTTT. Its translation is CASSPSEGLHTEAFF. The rearrangement joins TRBV7-8 to TRBJ1-1, with D possibly being TRBD1 (5 bases). CDR3 length: 15 residues. CDR1 is SGHVS, CDR2 FQNEAQ, per germline. Trimming left V 5 bases short and J 3 bases short, with 16 bases between.

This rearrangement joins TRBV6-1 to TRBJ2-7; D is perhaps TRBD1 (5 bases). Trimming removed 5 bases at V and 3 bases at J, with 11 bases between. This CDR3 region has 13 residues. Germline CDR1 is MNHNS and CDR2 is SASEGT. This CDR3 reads CASSIRQIYEQYF. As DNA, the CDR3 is TGTGCCAGCAGTATACGACAGATCTACGAGCAGTACTTC.

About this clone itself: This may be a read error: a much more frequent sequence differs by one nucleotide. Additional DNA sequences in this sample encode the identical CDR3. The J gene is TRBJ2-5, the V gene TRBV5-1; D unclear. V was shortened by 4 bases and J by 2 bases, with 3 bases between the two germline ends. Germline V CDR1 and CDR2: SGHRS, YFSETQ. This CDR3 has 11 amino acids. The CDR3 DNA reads TGCGCCAGCAGCCTGCAAGAGACCCAGTACTTC. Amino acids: CASSLQETQYF. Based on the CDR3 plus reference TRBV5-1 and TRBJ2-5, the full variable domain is KAGVTQTPRYLIKTRGQQVTLSCSPISGHRSVSWYQQTPGQGLQFLFEYFSETQRNKGNFPGRFSGRQFSNSRSEMNVSTLELGDSALYLCASSLQETQYFGPGTRLLVL.

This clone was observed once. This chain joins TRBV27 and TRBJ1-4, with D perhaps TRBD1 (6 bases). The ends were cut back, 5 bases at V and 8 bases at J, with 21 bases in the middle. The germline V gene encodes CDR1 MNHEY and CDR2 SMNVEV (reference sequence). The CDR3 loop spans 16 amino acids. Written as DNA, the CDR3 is TGTGCCAGCAGTGTCACAGGGCAGCGCCACAAGGAAAAACTGTTTTTT. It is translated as CASSVTGQRHKEKLFF.

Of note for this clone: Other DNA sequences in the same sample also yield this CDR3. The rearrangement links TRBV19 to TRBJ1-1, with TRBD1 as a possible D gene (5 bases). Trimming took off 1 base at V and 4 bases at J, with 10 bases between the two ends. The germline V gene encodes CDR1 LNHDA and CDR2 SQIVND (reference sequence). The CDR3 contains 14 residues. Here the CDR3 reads CASSIGGAGTEAFF. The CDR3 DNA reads TGTGCCAGTAGTATAGGAGGGGCAGGCACTGAAGCTTTCTTT.